These 20 T cell receptor beta chains originate from one sample sequenced in a study of blood T cell repertoires in COVID-19 (dated by TCRdb to 2018 to 2021). Library construction relied on the immunoSEQ multiplex PCR assay. TCRdb limited this immuneACCESS table to in-frame rearrangements with V and J called. A share of clones is missing; checked studies link under half to unresolved V genes, and the rest is unexplained. In this sample the table shows about 320,000 clones, roughly 90% of which occur a single time. Over 4% of the sample lies in the top ten. What was sequenced was PBMCs or T cells enriched from blood (not recorded which). The receptors originated from a man in his sixties who had recovered from COVID-19.

The count of this clone is one. V is TRBV30 and J is TRBJ1-6; D perhaps matches TRBD1 (5 bases). The V gene lost 1 base and the J gene lost 0 bases, with 22 bases spanning the gap. Germline V gene data show CDR1 as GTSNPN and CDR2 as SVGIG (reference sequence). The CDR3 contains 20 residues. CDR3 loop: CAWSEEMSGRGPSYNSPLHF. The CDR3 DNA is TGTGCCTGGAGTGAGGAGATGAGTGGGAGGGGCCCCTCCTATAATTCACCCCTCCACTTT. The full variable domain, with the rest looked up from reference TRBV30 and TRBJ1-6, is SQTIHQWPATLVQPVGSPLSLECTVEGTSNPNLYWYRQAAGRGLQLLFYSVGIGQISSEVPQNLSASRPQDRQFILSSKKLLLSDSGFYLCAWSEEMSGRGPSYNSPLHFGNGTRLTVT.

This chain uses TRBV19 with TRBJ2-1; D is possibly TRBD1 (5 bases). Trimming cost V 5 bases and J 0 bases, with 11 bases left between them. This CDR3 comprises 15 residues. The germline gives CDR1 LNHDA, CDR2 SQIVND (reference sequence). The CDR3 DNA reads TGTGCCAGTAGTCTGGACATAAGCTCCTACAATGAGCAGTTCTTC. This sequence encodes CASSLDISSYNEQFF.

This chain uses TRBV7-6 with TRBJ2-1; 13 bases fit TRBD2. Germline V gene lookup returns CDR1 SGHVS and CDR2 FNYEAQ. The CDR3 has 18 residues. Unmatched junction bases numbered 12, after V lost 1 base and J lost 9 bases. The chain's CDR3 is CASSLVDLGLAGSGEQFF. The CDR3 nucleotides are TGTGCCAGCAGCTTAGTCGACTTGGGACTAGCGGGATCGGGTGAGCAGTTCTTC.

Details on this clone: In the same sample, other DNA sequences code for this CDR3. This chain links TRBV7-9 with TRBJ1-5; D remains unclear. The germline V gene has CDR1 SEHNR and CDR2 FQNEAQ (reference sequence). V shed 1 base and J shed 2 bases, with 9 bases lying between them. CDR3 length: 15 amino acids. CDR3 DNA sequence: TGTGCCAGCAGCTTAGGTACCGGAGGCAATCAGCCCCAGCATTTT. Translated: CASSLGTGGNQPQHF.

V gene TRBV11-2 combines with J gene TRBJ2-4; 7 bases align to TRBD2. The CDR3 totals 17 residues. Germline values: CDR1 SGHAT, CDR2 FQNNGV. V trimming: 1 base; J trimming: 6 bases; junction bases outside the gene matches: 12. In nucleotides, the CDR3 is TGTGCCAGCAGCTTAGGGCGTGGTGCGGGAGCGGGAAACATTCAGTACTTC. It encodes CASSLGRGAGAGNIQYF.

The chain joins TRBV7-9 to TRBJ2-7; TRBD2 might be the D (6 bases). This CDR3 contains 15 residues. The V gene lost 4 bases and the J gene lost 5 bases, with 18 bases spanning the gap. Germline loops: CDR1 SEHNR, CDR2 FQNEAQ (reference sequence). DNA for the CDR3: TGTGCCAGCAGCTCATATGGAGGGACCACCAACGAGCAGTACTTC. Translating it yields CASSSYGGTTNEQYF.

V usage is TRBV29-1 and J usage is TRBJ2-4; 8 bases map to TRBD1. This CDR3 is 14 amino acids long. V lost 2 bases to trimming and J lost 5 bases; unmatched junction nucleotides: 5. CDR1 is SQVTM, CDR2 ANQGSEA, per germline. CDR3 in DNA: TGCAGCGTTGAAAGCCGGGGACAGGAAAACATTCAGTACTTC. It yields the protein CSVESRGQENIQYF.

This chain uses TRBV7-2 with TRBJ1-4; D is possibly TRBD1 (5 bases). V lost 5 bases and J 5 bases, leaving 21 bases between the germline ends. Germline V gives CDR1 SGHTA, CDR2 FQGNSA. This CDR3 has 17 residues. The CDR3 DNA reads TGTGCCAGCAGCCGGTCGACAGCCACCATAAAGAATGAAAAACTGTTTTTT. Amino acids: CASSRSTATIKNEKLFF.

This chain connects TRBV5-1 to TRBJ2-1; 8 nucleotides align to TRBD2. Unmatched junction bases numbered 13, after V lost 3 bases and J lost 8 bases. The CDR3 is 16 amino acids. Germline lookup yields CDR1 SGHRS and CDR2 YFSETQ. Written as DNA, the CDR3 is TGCGCCAGCAGCTGGCTCGGAAGCGGGAGAATTGATGAGCAGTTCTTC. It yields the protein CASSWLGSGRIDEQFF.

The chain employs TRBV5-1 and TRBJ2-3, with a tentative D call TRBD2 (6 bases). V dropped 0 bases and J dropped 6 bases, with 17 bases sitting between them. The CDR3 extends over 16 amino acids. CDR1 and CDR2 (germline): SGHRS, YFSETQ. The CDR3 spells CASSLDGGGHGDTQYF. The CDR3, as DNA: TGCGCCAGCAGCTTGGACGGGGGAGGACATGGGGATACGCAGTATTTT.

V usage is TRBV6-5 and J usage is TRBJ2-7; possibly TRBD2 for D (6 bases). The CDR3 extends over 16 amino acids. V was trimmed by 0 bases and J by 4 bases, leaving 16 bases between them. CDR1 and CDR2 from the germline V gene are MNHEY and SVGAGI. The CDR3 DNA reads TGTGCCAGCAGTTACTCGTCGGCTAGCGTCGGATACGAGCAGTACTTC. The encoded protein is CASSYSSASVGYEQYF.

This sequence joins TRBV11-3 and TRBJ2-1; 7 nucleotides agree with TRBD1. The germline gives CDR1 SGHNT, CDR2 YENEEA. This CDR3 region has 18 residues. The ends lost 1 base at V and 6 bases at J; junction bases unmatched: 15. The CDR3 coding sequence is TGTGCCAGCAGCTTAGGTCTGCCAGGGGGTGTCGGCGGCAATGAGCAGTTCTTC. This sequence encodes CASSLGLPGGVGGNEQFF.

CDR3 nucleotides: TGTGCCACCACGGACAGGGAAGCACCGGGGAACACTGAAGCTTTCTTT. This translates into CATTDREAPGNTEAFF. The chain recombines TRBV28 with TRBJ1-1; TRBD1 matches 8 bases. With 10 bases clipped from V and 1 base from J, the junction kept 14 bases outside the gene matches. The germline gives CDR1 MDHEN, CDR2 SYDVKM. The CDR3 has 16 residues.

The chain recombines TRBV5-1 with TRBJ1-5; possible D gene TRBD1, 5 bases. The CDR3 loop spans 15 amino acids. CDR1 and CDR2 (germline): SGHRS, YFSETQ. Trimming left V 5 bases short and J 3 bases short, with 15 bases between. CDR3 residues: CASSLDGTLNQPQHF. CDR3 DNA sequence: TGCGCCAGCAGTTTAGACGGGACTCTCAATCAGCCCCAGCATTTT.

The V gene is TRBV20-1, the J gene TRBJ2-7, with TRBD2 identical over 7 bases. CDR3 length equals 13 residues. Germline V gives CDR1 DFQATT, CDR2 SNEGSKA (reference sequence). The J segment lost 2 bases and the V segment lost 3 bases, leaving 4 bases of the junction unmatched. CDR3 amino acids: CSASGREPYEQYF. The DNA of the CDR3 is TGCAGTGCTAGTGGGAGGGAGCCCTACGAGCAGTACTTC.

The rearrangement uses TRBV25-1 and TRBJ1-3; D not resolved. Trimming stripped 2 bases from V and 2 bases from J, with 10 bases between. The CDR3 covers 15 residues. Germline lookup yields CDR1 MGHDK and CDR2 SYGVNS. Here the CDR3 reads CASSELGRTGNTIYF. In DNA, the CDR3 is TGTGCCAGCAGTGAACTGGGCAGAACTGGAAACACCATATATTTT.

This chain joins TRBV6-4 and TRBJ1-5, with 10 bases identical to TRBD1. The CDR3 covers 16 residues. The germline V gene encodes CDR1 MRHNA and CDR2 SNTAGT. V gave up 3 bases and J gave up 4 bases; unmatched junction bases: 6. DNA of the CDR3: TGTGCCAGCAGTGAAAACGGACAGGGGGGGAATCAGCCCCAGCATTTT. Protein: CASSENGQGGNQPQHF.

The chain uses TRBV18 and TRBJ2-5; perhaps TRBD2 as D (5 bases). Germline loops: CDR1 KGHSH, CDR2 LQKENI. The CDR3 has 13 amino acids. V gave up 6 bases and J gave up 5 bases, with 13 bases separating them. This chain's CDR3 is CASSSGLSETQYF. The CDR3 coding sequence is TGTGCCAGCTCCTCGGGGTTATCGGAGACCCAGTACTTC.

The chain links TRBV21-1 to TRBJ1-6; the table's D call of TRBD1 was not tested on the DNA. TRBV21-1 is a listed pseudogene. This CDR3 is 17 amino acids long. The CDR3 loop is CASSKGGKMPNNSPLHF. CDR3 DNA: TGTGCCAGCAGCAAAGGTGGCAAAATGCCGAATAATTCACCCCTCCACTTT.

V and J are TRBV19 and TRBJ1-5; 9 nucleotides agree with TRBD1. V dropped 3 bases and J dropped 11; count of bases not matched to a gene: 14. The germline gives CDR1 LNHDA, CDR2 SQIVND (reference sequence). CDR3 size: 16 residues. This CDR3 reads CASSMVSAGTGRAQHF. The CDR3 DNA follows: TGTGCCAGTAGTATGGTTAGCGCCGGGACAGGGAGGGCCCAGCATTTT. Looking up the rest from reference TRBV19 and TRBJ1-5 gives the full variable domain: DGGITQSPKYLFRKEGQNVTLSCEQNLNHDAMYWYRQDPGQGLRLIYYSQIVNDFQKGDIAEGYSVSREKKESFPLTVTSAQKNPTAFYLCASSMVSAGTGRAQHFGDGTRLSIL.